Below are 15 T cell receptor beta chains sequenced from a single sample in a study of blood T cell repertoires in COVID-19. Sequenced by immunoSEQ multiplex PCR; TCRdb stores in-frame clones only, minus some. The data hold some 380,000 clones, with over 75% observed a single time. The sample taken for sequencing was PBMCs or T cells enriched from blood (not recorded which). These receptor sequences come from a middle-aged woman with acute COVID-19.

Only a few counts were recorded for this clone. J is TRBJ2-7 and V is TRBV5-1; TRBD1 agrees at 7 bases. V shed 5 bases and J 2 bases; nucleotides not matched to a gene: 10. CDR3 length: 15 residues. Germline V gene lookup returns CDR1 SGHRS and CDR2 YFSETQ. CDR3 coding DNA: TGCGCCAGCAGTTATCGACAGGGTGACACCTACGAGCAGTACTTC. Translated, it gives CASSYRQGDTYEQYF.

The V and J genes are TRBV23-1 and TRBJ2-3, with D tentatively TRBD1 (6 bases). TRBV23-1 falls under the ORF class, with uncertain function. The CDR3 has 18 amino acids. V lost 1 base to trimming and J lost 4 bases, with 21 bases between them. The CDR3 bases are TGCGCCAGCAGTCAATTGACAGGCGCCCCTATCTTTCCAGATACGCAGTATTTT. This encodes CASSQLTGAPIFPDTQYF.

This clone occurred once. The chain is built from TRBV6-5 and TRBJ1-5; D gene uncertain. Germline V gene lookup returns CDR1 MNHEY and CDR2 SVGAGI. The CDR3 is 14 amino acids. Deletions cut 8 bases from V and 6 bases from J, with 17 bases between. This CDR3 reads CASRRSRGSQPQHF. The CDR3 DNA reads TGTGCCAGCCGTCGGTCCCGGGGTAGTCAGCCCCAGCATTTT.

This clone is a singleton in its sample. The chain is built from TRBV25-1 and TRBJ1-4; D gene unclear. Trimming took off 2 bases at V and 4 bases at J, with 11 bases between the two ends. Germline CDR1 and CDR2: MGHDK and SYGVNS. This CDR3 comprises 15 residues. CDR3 sequence: CASSEGTAFNEKLFF. The CDR3 DNA is TGTGCCAGCAGTGAAGGTACAGCCTTTAATGAAAAACTGTTTTTT.

The rearrangement joins TRBV2 to TRBJ2-7; 10 bases are shared with TRBD2. The trim removed 10 bases at V and 5 bases at J, leaving 11 bases unmatched. This CDR3 is 14 amino acids long. Germline values: CDR1 SNHLY, CDR2 FYNNEI. Here the CDR3 DNA reads TGTGCCACCCTCACTAGCGGGGATTCGGACGAGCAGTACTTC. Protein product: CATLTSGDSDEQYF.

This chain uses TRBV5-1 with TRBJ1-1, with 7 bases lining up with TRBD1. V trimming: 0 bases; J trimming: 3 bases; junction bases outside the gene matches: 17. Germline V lookup: CDR1 SGHRS, CDR2 YFSETQ. There are 19 residues in the CDR3. CDR3: CASSLAGDRVFFYDTEAFF. The CDR3, as DNA: TGCGCCAGCAGCTTGGCAGGTGACAGGGTATTTTTTTATGACACTGAAGCTTTCTTT.

The rearrangement links TRBV13 to TRBJ2-7; maybe TRBD2 (7 bases). Germline CDR1 and CDR2: PRHDT and FYEKMQ (reference sequence). The V and J ends lost 2 bases and 0 bases respectively, with 14 bases between them. This CDR3 has 16 amino acids. The CDR3 sequence is CASSLNPGGLSYEQYF. CDR3 sequence (DNA): TGTGCCAGCAGCTTAAACCCGGGGGGCCTCTCCTACGAGCAGTACTTC. Together with reference TRBV13 and TRBJ2-7, the CDR3 gives the full variable domain: AAGVIQSPRHLIKEKRETATLKCYPIPRHDTVYWYQQGPGQDPQFLISFYEKMQSDKGSIPDRFSAQQFSDYHSELNMSSLELGDSALYFCASSLNPGGLSYEQYFGPGTRLTVT.

This clone was seen a few times. The CDR3 DNA is TGCGCCAGCAGCTTGAGGGCCGCGGGCGAGAATTCACCCCTCCACTTT. This sequence encodes CASSLRAAGENSPLHF. The chain joins TRBV5-1 to TRBJ1-6; no reliable D call. The CDR3 loop spans 16 amino acids. CDR1 is SGHRS and CDR2 is YFSETQ in the germline V gene. With 1 base removed from V and 7 bases from J, the gap between germline ends came to 15 bases. Complete variable domain (other parts from reference TRBV5-1 and TRBJ1-6): KAGVTQTPRYLIKTRGQQVTLSCSPISGHRSVSWYQQTPGQGLQFLFEYFSETQRNKGNFPGRFSGRQFSNSRSEMNVSTLELGDSALYLCASSLRAAGENSPLHFGNGTRLTVT.

The V gene is TRBV29-1, the J gene TRBJ2-3; no clear D gene. This CDR3 comprises 14 residues. The V gene lost 7 bases and the J gene lost 3 bases, with 17 bases spanning the gap. CDR1 and CDR2 from the germline V gene are SQVTM and ANQGSEA. For the CDR3, the DNA is TGCAGCGGAGACGCCGGGTTGGTGACAGATACGCAGTATTTT. Translation gives CSGDAGLVTDTQYF.

This chain connects TRBV20-1 to TRBJ2-5, with a possible D match to TRBD2 (5 bases). Germline V lookup: CDR1 DFQATT, CDR2 SNEGSKA (reference sequence). The CDR3 sequence is 11 residues long. Trimming took off 2 bases at V and 5 bases at J, with 6 bases between the two ends. The CDR3 protein is CSARQRETQYF. CDR3 nucleotides: TGCAGTGCTAGACAGCGGGAGACCCAGTACTTC.

This clone occurred a few times. The chain recombines TRBV11-2 with TRBJ1-1; D possibly corresponds to TRBD1 (6 bases). The CDR3 consists of 15 residues. Germline CDR1 and CDR2: SGHAT and FQNNGV. The ends were cut back, 5 bases at V and 11 bases at J, with 24 bases in the middle. CDR3 in amino acids: CASSPLQGDYSGAFF. DNA for the CDR3: TGTGCCAGCAGCCCCCTACAGGGCGATTACTCGGGGGCTTTCTTT.

This clone was found a few times. The V call is TRBV19, the J call TRBJ1-1; D gene unclear. The CDR3 has 12 amino acids. Trimming removed 3 bases at V and 7 bases at J, with 9 bases between. Germline V gene lookup returns CDR1 LNHDA and CDR2 SQIVND (reference sequence). The CDR3 region is CASSIGGIEAFF. In nucleotides, the CDR3 is TGTGCCAGTAGTATTGGAGGAATTGAAGCTTTCTTT.

The J gene is TRBJ2-7, the V gene TRBV5-1; 8 nucleotides align to TRBD2. The germline gives CDR1 SGHRS, CDR2 YFSETQ. Trimming at V came to 3 bases and at J to 3 bases, leaving 2 bases not matched to a gene. The CDR3 runs 13 residues. CDR3 sequence reads: CASSWAGGYEQYF. CDR3 nucleotides: TGCGCCAGCAGCTGGGCGGGGGGCTACGAGCAGTACTTC.

This chain connects TRBV19 to TRBJ1-5; D is unresolved. V was clipped by 3 bases and J by 2 bases, with 14 bases between them. The CDR3 sequence is 16 residues long. Germline V gene lookup returns CDR1 LNHDA and CDR2 SQIVND (reference sequence). The CDR3 coding sequence is TGTGCCAGTAGTATCGGAGGTGGCAATGGCAATCAGCCCCAGCATTTT. Protein: CASSIGGGNGNQPQHF.

The rearrangement joins TRBV4-1 to TRBJ2-2, with 13 bases fitting TRBD2. The germline CDR1 and CDR2 sequences are MGHRA and YSYEKL. The CDR3 covers 17 residues. V shed 4 bases and J 3 bases; nucleotides not matched to a gene: 5. The CDR3 DNA sequence: TGCGCCAGCAGCCTACTAGCGGGGGGGCAACACACCGGGGAGCTGTTTTTT. Amino acid sequence: CASSLLAGGQHTGELFF.